This is a list of T cell receptor beta chains from one sample in a study of T cells in Graves' hyperthyroidism and ophthalmopathy. Each CDR3 protein is one row after TCRdb ran MiXCR on the multiplex PCR reads. The table has some 800,000 distinct CDR3 sequences, 35% to 45% seen once. Sample: blood. These receptors were obtained from a man younger than 30 with Graves' hyperthyroidism. Both conserved end residues are part of each CDR3. A D gene is named only where the DNA matches it firmly. Some rows have no size entry. The others give once, few or many, or a class for an expanded clone.

clone size,D gene,V gene,J gene,CDR3 protein,CDR3 DNA
.,.,TRBV12-3/TRBV12-4,TRBJ1-5,CASSLTDHNQPQHF,TGTGCCAGCAGTTTGACAGACCACAATCAGCCCCAGCATTTT
many,.,TRBV15,TRBJ1-1,CATSRPLAGNTEAFF,TGTGCCACCAGCAGACCGCTCGCAGGGAACACTGAAGCTTTCTTT
few,TRBD1,TRBV6-6,TRBJ1-1,CASRPTGKAEAFF,TGTGCCAGCAGACCGACAGGGAAGGCTGAAGCTTTCTTT
.,.,TRBV25-1,TRBJ2-7,CASSQREGAEQYF,TGTGCCAGCAGCCAAAGAGAAGGGGCCGAGCAGTACTTC
few,.,TRBV19,TRBJ1-1,CASTETAENTEAFF,TGTGCCAGTACAGAAACCGCAGAGAACACTGAAGCTTTCTTT
.,TRBD1,TRBV2,TRBJ2-3,CASSAVRGQDTQYF,TGTGCCAGCAGTGCTGTGAGGGGGCAGGATACGCAGTATTTT
.,.,TRBV2,TRBJ1-2,CASIRTGQYGYTF,TGTGCCAGCATCAGAACAGGCCAGTACGGCTACACCTTC
.,.,TRBV20-1,TRBJ2-5,CSARGGRVGAGTQYF,TGCAGTGCTAGAGGGGGGCGGGTCGGCGCCGGGACCCAGTACTTC
.,.,TRBV4-1,TRBJ1-5,CASSQVTGSQSWPQHF,TGCGCCAGCAGCCAAGTGACAGGAAGCCAGAGCTGGCCCCAGCATTTT
.,TRBD1,TRBV10-3,TRBJ1-5,CATGTEGQPQHF,TGTGCCACCGGGACAGAGGGGCAGCCCCAGCATTTT
few,TRBD1,TRBV6-6,TRBJ1-1,CASSHDRGRRTEAFF,TGTGCCAGCAGTCACGACAGGGGGAGGAGGACTGAAGCTTTCTTT
.,.,TRBV12-3/TRBV12-4,TRBJ2-7,CASSSEVPISEQYF,TGTGCCAGCAGTTCTGAGGTCCCCATAAGCGAGCAGTACTTC
few,.,TRBV2,TRBJ2-2,CASSYIFNTGELFF,TGTGCCAGCAGTTACATTTTTAACACCGGGGAGCTGTTTTTT
.,TRBD1,TRBV5-1,TRBJ1-4,CASSTQGNHEKLFF,TGCGCCAGCAGCACACAGGGGAATCATGAAAAACTGTTTTTT
few,TRBD2,TRBV7-2,TRBJ2-7,CASSLASGGLLSYEQYF,TGTGCCAGCAGCTTAGCTAGCGGGGGATTACTCTCCTACGAGCAGTACTTC
.,.,TRBV11-2,TRBJ2-2,CASREGAGNTGELFF,TGTGCCAGCAGGGAAGGGGCGGGGAACACCGGGGAGCTGTTTTTT
.,TRBD1,TRBV7-9,TRBJ1-2,CASSHAPGQDLFSYTF,TGTGCCAGCAGCCACGCTCCGGGACAGGACTTGTTCAGCTACACCTTC
many,TRBD1,TRBV25-1,TRBJ2-7,CASSKDRVFGEQYF,TGTGCCAGCAGTAAGGACAGGGTATTCGGCGAGCAGTACTTC
few,.,TRBV12-3/TRBV12-4,TRBJ1-3,CASSFRGVGNTIYF,TGTGCCAGCAGTTTTCGGGGGGTAGGAAACACCATATATTTT
.,.,TRBV19,TRBJ1-3,CASRAGIFTGNTIYF,TGTGCCAGTAGGGCAGGGATTTTTACTGGAAACACCATATATTTT
.,.,TRBV4-2,TRBJ2-2,CASSQGRQEGTGELFF,TGTGCCAGCAGCCAAGGTCGGCAGGAGGGCACCGGGGAGCTGTTTTTT
many,.,TRBV9,TRBJ1-1,CASSIMANTEAFF,TGTGCCAGCAGTATTATGGCAAACACTGAAGCTTTCTTT